Below are 14 T cell receptor beta chains sequenced from a single sample in a study of a mutant IDH1 vaccine in newly diagnosed glioma. Their specific antigens are unknown. Clones were read by immunoSEQ multiplex PCR, and TCRdb kept only the in-frame ones, dropping some. The table records 60,000 or so clones, 82% of them present only once. The time point is: week 5, during vaccination. Vaccinated patients received 300 ug of mutant IDH1 20-mer peptide per dose, with topical imiquimod. The material sequenced was PBMCs, taken from a glioma patient whose treatment included an IDH1 peptide vaccine. All receptors come from a woman under 30 with glioma. Some clones in this sample may be carry-over from other donors' samples.

The chain carries TRBV4-1 and TRBJ1-2; the match to TRBD1 covers 7 bases. This CDR3 has 13 residues. Trimming cost V 0 bases and J 6 bases; bases outside gene matches: 1. Germline-derived CDR1 and CDR2 are MGHRA and YSYEKL. For the CDR3, the DNA is TGCGCCAGCAGCCAAGACCAGGGGGATGGCTACACCTTC. Its protein is CASSQDQGDGYTF.

The chain recombines TRBV13 with TRBJ2-7; D remains unclear. Trimming left V 5 bases short and J 2 bases short, with 10 bases between. Germline-derived CDR1 and CDR2 are PRHDT and FYEKMQ (reference sequence). The CDR3 consists of 13 residues. CDR3 sequence reads: CASSLGRAYEQYF. CDR3 DNA sequence: TGTGCCAGCAGCCTCGGACGGGCCTACGAGCAGTACTTC. The full variable domain, completed using reference TRBV13 and TRBJ2-7, is AAGVIQSPRHLIKEKRETATLKCYPIPRHDTVYWYQQGPGQDPQFLISFYEKMQSDKGSIPDRFSAQQFSDYHSELNMSSLELGDSALYFCASSLGRAYEQYFGPGTRLTVT.

DNA of the CDR3: TGTGCCAGCAGCGTCAGCGGTCAGGGGACTGAAGCTTTCTTT. Protein product: CASSVSGQGTEAFF. This sequence joins TRBV9 and TRBJ1-1; perhaps TRBD1 as D (6 bases). Germline CDR1 SGDLS, CDR2 YYNGEE. Between the trimmed V and J ends, which lost 2 bases and 5 bases, there was a span of 13 bases. The CDR3 runs 14 residues.

Worth noting for this clone: One junction end disagrees with the germline gene, perhaps due to a read error. The V and J genes are TRBV20-1 and TRBJ2-7; 9 nucleotides match TRBD1. The CDR3 is made up of 11 amino acids. Germline CDR1 is DFQATT and CDR2 is SNEGSKA (reference sequence). The CDR3 DNA is TGCAGTGCTAGAGATCGGGACAGGGTCCCCTTC. Encoded protein: CSARDRDRVPF.

V usage is TRBV9 and J usage is TRBJ2-4; D not resolved. The CDR3 consists of 15 residues. The germline V and J ends were trimmed by 0 bases and 0 bases, with 7 bases remaining between them. The germline gives CDR1 SGDLS, CDR2 YYNGEE. Here the CDR3 reads CASSVEPLAKNIQYF. CDR3 nucleotide sequence: TGTGCCAGCAGCGTAGAGCCCCTAGCCAAAAACATTCAGTACTTC. The whole variable domain, remainder taken from reference TRBV9 and TRBJ2-4, is DSGVTQTPKHLITATGQRVTLRCSPRSGDLSVYWYQQSLDQGLQFLIQYYNGEERAKGNILERFSAQQFPDLHSELNLSSLELGDSALYFCASSVEPLAKNIQYFGAGTRLSVL.

CDR3 region: CASRPGQPGAEAFF. The CDR3 DNA reads as TGTGCCAGCAGGCCCGGACAGCCGGGCGCTGAAGCTTTCTTT. The V call is TRBV27, the J call TRBJ1-1, with a possible D match to TRBD1 (6 bases). Trimming shortened V by 6 bases and J by 6 bases, and 17 bases separated the two germline ends. Germline lookup yields CDR1 MNHEY and CDR2 SMNVEV (reference sequence). The CDR3 spans 14 residues.

V is TRBV5-5 and J is TRBJ2-7; tentatively, D is TRBD1 (5 bases). Germline loops: CDR1 SGHKS, CDR2 YYEKEE (reference sequence). The CDR3 runs to 14 residues. V was cut by 3 bases and J by 0 bases, with 10 bases left in between. The CDR3 here is CASSSWQGSYEQYF. The DNA of the CDR3 is TGTGCCAGCAGCTCGTGGCAGGGCTCCTACGAGCAGTACTTC.

The chain couples TRBV4-2 to TRBJ1-2; D may be TRBD1 (6 bases). V lost 4 bases, J lost 4 bases, and 16 bases lay in between. CDR1 is LGHNA, CDR2 YNFKEQ, per germline. The CDR3 contains 15 residues. The CDR3 sequence: CASSPGPGAVYGYTF. DNA for the CDR3: TGTGCCAGCAGCCCCGGCCCAGGGGCGGTCTATGGCTACACCTTC.

V and J are TRBV5-1 and TRBJ2-7; tentatively, D is TRBD1 (5 bases). Trimming took off 1 base at V and 5 bases at J, with 7 bases between the two ends. The CDR3 runs 12 residues. Germline CDR1 is SGHRS and CDR2 is YFSETQ. CDR3 in amino acids: CASSLSGNEQYF. The CDR3 region has the DNA TGCGCCAGCAGCTTGTCAGGGAACGAGCAGTACTTC.

This clone has more than one count but fewer than ten. This chain joins TRBV2 and TRBJ2-5; 8 nucleotides line up with TRBD1. The CDR3 is made up of 16 amino acids. V shed 3 bases, J shed 0 bases, and the junction held 6 bases outside the gene matches. Germline CDR1 and CDR2: SNHLY and FYNNEI. CDR3 loop: CASSEEDREYQETQYF. In nucleotides, the CDR3 is TGTGCCAGCAGTGAGGAGGACAGGGAGTACCAAGAGACCCAGTACTTC.

This chain joins TRBV11-3 and TRBJ2-7; maybe TRBD2 (6 bases). Germline V CDR1 and CDR2: SGHNT, YENEEA. V was trimmed by 0 bases and J by 9 bases, leaving 12 bases between them. This CDR3 has 13 residues. CDR3 DNA: TGTGCCAGCAGCTTAGATACCGGGGAGGCGCAGTACTTC. It encodes CASSLDTGEAQYF.

Comments on this clone: The junction does not match germline at one end; this may be a read error. The J gene is TRBJ1-2, the V gene TRBV4-3, with 12 bases that match TRBD1. Germline-derived CDR1 and CDR2 are LGHNA and YSLEER. The CDR3 covers 19 residues. The CDR3 DNA reads TGCGCCAGCAGCCAAAAGCGAACCGGGACAGGGGGCGCAAACTATGGCTGCACCTTC. Its protein is CASSQKRTGTGGANYGCTF.

The chain recombines TRBV5-1 with TRBJ1-2, with 8 bases that match TRBD1. The germline V gene encodes CDR1 SGHRS and CDR2 YFSETQ. Germline trimming cut 1 base from V and 4 bases from J; bases unmatched to any gene: 9. The CDR3 loop spans 16 amino acids. CDR3 protein: CASSLIPGQASYGYTF. The CDR3 region has the DNA TGCGCCAGCAGCTTGATCCCGGGACAGGCATCCTATGGCTACACCTTC.

The chain recombines TRBV6-1 with TRBJ2-7; TRBD1 matches 8 bases. CDR1 is MNHNS, CDR2 SASEGT, per germline. The trim removed 3 bases at V and 1 base at J, leaving 8 bases unmatched. This CDR3 contains 16 residues. CDR3 loop: CASSEATGAYSYEQYF. The CDR3, as DNA: TGTGCCAGCAGTGAGGCGACAGGGGCATATTCCTACGAGCAGTACTTC.